Listed here is a single TCR beta chain. The antigen remains undetermined. PCR employed 60 Vbeta and 13 Jbeta primers. TCRdb's copy holds only in-frame clones and misses some; the assay was immunoSEQ multiplex PCR. Of over 120,000 clones in the sample, 75% to 85% are singletons; the top ten hold approximately 2.5%. These data are taken from a study of cytomegalovirus exposure and HLA in healthy donors. The study's findings and limits: The authors listed around 150 TCR beta chains as cytomegalovirus-associated. Immune exposure data for these donors was limited to CMV serostatus. What TCR beta sequences reportedly achieved was accurate prediction of HLA-A and HLA-B alleles in most subjects.

Germline-derived CDR1 and CDR2 are SGDLS and YYNGEE. Trimming left V 7 bases short and J 5 bases short, with 15 bases between. The CDR3 length is 13 residues. This TCR derives from a woman between 18 and 29 years old in good health and CMV-seropositive. Sequenced sample: PBMCs. This rearrangement joins TRBV9 to TRBJ1-1, with D possibly TRBD1 on 6 matching bases. DNA for the CDR3: TGTGCCAGCGGGTTGACAGGCTTAACTGAAGCTTTCTTT. It translates to CASGLTGLTEAFF.